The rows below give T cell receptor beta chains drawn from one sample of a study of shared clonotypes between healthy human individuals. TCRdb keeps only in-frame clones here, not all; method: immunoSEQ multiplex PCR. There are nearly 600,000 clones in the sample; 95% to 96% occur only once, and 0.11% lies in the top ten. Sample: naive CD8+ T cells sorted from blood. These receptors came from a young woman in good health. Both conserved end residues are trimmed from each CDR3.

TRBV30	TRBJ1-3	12	AWSAPGVGNTIY
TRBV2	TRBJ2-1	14	ASRYSGTSGYNEQF
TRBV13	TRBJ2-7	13	ASSSPGTGLYEQY
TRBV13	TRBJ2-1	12	ASAPQTGLNEQF
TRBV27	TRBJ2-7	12	ASSFSWSGNEQY
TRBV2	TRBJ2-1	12	ASSGTSGRNEQF
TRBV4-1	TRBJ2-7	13	ASSQELQGSYEQY
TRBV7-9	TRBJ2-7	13	ASSPLAGGGYEQY
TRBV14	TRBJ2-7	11	ASSQPSSYEQY
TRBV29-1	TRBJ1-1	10	SVEGGNTEAF
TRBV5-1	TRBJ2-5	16	ASSQGLAGEALQETQY
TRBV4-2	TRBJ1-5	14	ASSQEMGTVNQPQH
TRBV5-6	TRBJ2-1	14	ASSFWTSGSYNEQF
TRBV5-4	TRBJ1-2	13	ASSLDSLINYGYT
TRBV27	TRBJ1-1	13	ASSPVTPRDTEAF
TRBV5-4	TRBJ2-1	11	ASFRVPYNEQF